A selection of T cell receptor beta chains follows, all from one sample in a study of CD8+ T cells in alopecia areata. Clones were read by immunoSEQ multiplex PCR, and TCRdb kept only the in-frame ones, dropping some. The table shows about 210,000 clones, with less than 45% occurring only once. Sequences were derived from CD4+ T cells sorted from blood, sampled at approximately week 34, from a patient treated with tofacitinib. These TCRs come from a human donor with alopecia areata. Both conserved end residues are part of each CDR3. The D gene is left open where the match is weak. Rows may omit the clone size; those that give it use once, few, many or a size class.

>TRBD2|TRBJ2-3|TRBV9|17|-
TGTGCCAGCAGCGTAGTCCCCGGTAGCGGGGTCACAGATACGCAGTATTTT
CASSVVPGSGVTDTQYF
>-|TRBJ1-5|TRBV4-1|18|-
TGCGCCAGCAGCCAGGGTCTTAGGGGTCCCTATGGCAATCAGCCCCAGCATTTT
CASSQGLRGPYGNQPQHF
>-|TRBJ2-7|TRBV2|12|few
TGTGCCAGCAGTAGGGCCTCCTACGAGCAGTACTTC
CASSRASYEQYF
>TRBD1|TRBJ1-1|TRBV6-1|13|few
TGTGCCAGCATCACGGACAGGGACACTGAAGCTTTCTTT
CASITDRDTEAFF
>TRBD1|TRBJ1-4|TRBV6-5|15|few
TGTGCCAGCAGCTATGGACAGGCTGGTAATGAAAAACTGTTTTTT
CASSYGQAGNEKLFF
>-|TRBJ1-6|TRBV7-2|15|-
TGTGCCAGCAGCTTATGGGAAGGGGATAATTCACCCCTCCACTTT
CASSLWEGDNSPLHF
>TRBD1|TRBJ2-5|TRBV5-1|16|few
TGCGCCAGCAGCTTGGATCCCCCGACAGGGGAAGAGACCCAGTACTTC
CASSLDPPTGEETQYF
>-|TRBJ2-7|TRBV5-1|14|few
TGCGCCAGCAGCTTGGAACAGGGTAGCTACGAGCAGTACTTC
CASSLEQGSYEQYF
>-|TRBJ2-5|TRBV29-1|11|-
TGCAGCGTTGTGGCGGCACAGACCCAGTACTTC
CSVVAAQTQYF
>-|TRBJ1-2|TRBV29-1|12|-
TGCAGCGTTGAAGGGGGCGGCTATGGCTACACCTTC
CSVEGGGYGYTF
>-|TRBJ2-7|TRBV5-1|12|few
TGCGCCAGCAGCCAAAACTTCTACGAGCAGTACTTC
CASSQNFYEQYF
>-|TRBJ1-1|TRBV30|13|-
TGTGCCTGGACAAGGATAACTGACACTGAAGCTTTCTTT
CAWTRITDTEAFF
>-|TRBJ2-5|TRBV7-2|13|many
TGTGCCAGCAGCCCGTCCCCGGTGGAGACCCAGTACTTC
CASSPSPVETQYF
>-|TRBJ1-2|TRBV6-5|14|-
TGTGCCAGCAGTTACTTGACAGTAGGAGCTGGCTACACCTTC
CASSYLTVGAGYTF
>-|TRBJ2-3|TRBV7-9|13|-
TGTTCAGCCGGACAGCCTAGCACAGATACGCAGTATTTT
CSAGQPSTDTQYF
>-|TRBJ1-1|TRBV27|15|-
TGTGCCAGCAGTTCCCTAGAGAAGATGAACACTGAAGCTTTCTTT
CASSSLEKMNTEAFF
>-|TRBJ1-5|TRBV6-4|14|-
TGTGCCAGCAGTGAGCGTTATAGCAATCAGCCCCAGCATTTT
CASSERYSNQPQHF
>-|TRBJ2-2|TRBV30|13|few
TGTGCCTGGAGCAGGGGAAGTACCGGGGAGCTGTTTTTT
CAWSRGSTGELFF